Shown below are 11 T cell receptor beta chains from a single sample sequenced in a study of T-cell memory formation after mild COVID-19. TCRdb passed the 5' RACE reads through MiXCR, listing each CDR3 protein once. The table records 410,000 or so distinct CDR3 sequences, around a quarter of them present only once. Sequenced input: PBMCs or a T cell subset sorted from them (not recorded which). Receptors originate from an adult woman who had mild COVID-19 (a few samples of this study predate the infection). Cell type and time point are not known.

The sample holds a few counts of this clonotype. The chain's CDR3 is CSGTRQGGNTIYF. The CDR3, as DNA: TGCAGCGGAACGCGACAGGGTGGAAACACCATATATTTT. The chain recombines TRBV29-1 with TRBJ1-3, with 7 bases identical to TRBD1. The CDR3 covers 13 residues. Per the germline V gene, CDR1 is SQVTM and CDR2 is ANQGSEA. The junction had 6 bases not matched to a gene; V was cut back by 7 bases and J by 3 bases.

This clonotype was picked up a small number of times. The rearrangement links TRBV18 to TRBJ1-2; D might be TRBD1 (6 bases). The CDR3 extends over 17 amino acids. Germline V lookup: CDR1 KGHSH, CDR2 LQKENI. Trimming pared 0 bases from V and 0 bases from J, leaving 14 bases between. Here the CDR3 reads CASSPPGAGGANYGYTF. DNA of the CDR3: TGTGCCAGCTCACCACCCGGCGCGGGGGGCGCTAACTATGGCTACACCTTC.

V gene TRBV29-1 combines with J gene TRBJ2-3; 7 bases match TRBD2. V dropped 1 base and J dropped 3; count of bases not matched to a gene: 13. From germline, CDR1 is SQVTM and CDR2 ANQGSEA. The CDR3 consists of 17 residues. DNA of the CDR3: TGCAGCGTTGAAGGGGTTGTGGCGGGAGAATTGACAGATACGCAGTATTTT. Its protein is CSVEGVVAGELTDTQYF.

J is TRBJ2-3 and V is TRBV4-1, with D hard to call. The germline V gene encodes CDR1 MGHRA and CDR2 YSYEKL. This CDR3 region has 13 residues. The V and J ends lost 2 bases and 6 bases respectively, with 9 bases between them. CDR3 protein: CASSQPLADTQYF. The CDR3 DNA reads as TGCGCCAGCAGCCAACCACTCGCCGATACGCAGTATTTT.

This clonotype was counted a few times. The J gene is TRBJ1-2, the V gene TRBV6-1; TRBD1 matches at 9 bases. V was pared by 6 bases and J by 1 base, with 0 bases of the junction left unmatched. CDR1 and CDR2 from the germline V gene are MNHNS and SASEGT. The length of the CDR3 is 13 residues. The CDR3 coding sequence is TGTGCCAGCAGGGGACAGGGTAACTATGGCTACACCTTC. Amino acid sequence: CASRGQGNYGYTF.

This clonotype was counted at least ten times. The CDR3 coding sequence is TGTGCCAGCAGTAGCGGGAGATTTACAGATACGCAGTATTTT. This gives the protein CASSSGRFTDTQYF. This rearrangement joins TRBV27 to TRBJ2-3, with 8 bases fitting TRBD2. The germline V gene encodes CDR1 MNHEY and CDR2 SMNVEV (reference sequence). Unmatched junction bases numbered 4, after V lost 5 bases and J lost 3 bases. This CDR3 comprises 14 residues.

V gene TRBV20-1 combines with J gene TRBJ2-5, with D possibly TRBD2 on 5 matching bases. Between the trimmed V and J ends, which lost 1 base and 5 bases, there was a span of 14 bases. The CDR3 contains 14 residues. Germline CDR1 is DFQATT and CDR2 is SNEGSKA (reference sequence). The CDR3 region has the DNA TGCAGTGCTAGAGTTATGTCAGGACTGGAGACCCAGTACTTC. It encodes CSARVMSGLETQYF.

This clonotype was observed a handful of times. The V gene is TRBV27, the J gene TRBJ2-7; the D gene is possibly TRBD2 (6 bases). The CDR3 runs 14 residues. The V end lost 2 bases, the J end lost 5 bases, and 13 bases lay between the germline ends. The germline V gene has CDR1 MNHEY and CDR2 SMNVEV (reference sequence). The DNA for the CDR3 is TGTGCCAGCAGTTTAGGAGGGAGGCTCAACGAGCAGTACTTC. This codes for CASSLGGRLNEQYF.

This clonotype has just a few counts. The V gene is TRBV11-2, the J gene TRBJ2-3; D not resolved. The V end lost 4 bases, the J end lost 0 bases, and 14 bases lay between the germline ends. The CDR3 length is 16 residues. The germline V gene has CDR1 SGHAT and CDR2 FQNNGV. CDR3 loop: CASSYRKLGSTDTQYF. CDR3 coding DNA: TGTGCCAGCAGCTACCGCAAGCTCGGAAGCACAGATACGCAGTATTTT.

The rearrangement joins TRBV3-1 to TRBJ2-7; possibly TRBD2 for D (6 bases). Germline CDR1 LGHDT, CDR2 YNNKEL (reference sequence). The CDR3 covers 14 residues. Trimming took 2 bases from V and 5 from J, leaving 13 bases between them. The CDR3 is CASSQSGGLNEQYF. The CDR3 DNA reads as TGTGCCAGCAGCCAATCCGGGGGTCTTAACGAGCAGTACTTC.

V usage is TRBV6-1 and J usage is TRBJ2-7; TRBD1 is a possible D gene (8 bases). V was shortened by 6 bases and J by 4 bases, with 19 bases between the two germline ends. The CDR3 has 15 amino acids. The germline V gene encodes CDR1 MNHNS and CDR2 SASEGT. The CDR3 loop reads CASSRPNRGGYEQYF. The CDR3 nucleotides are TGTGCCAGCAGCCGTCCCAACAGGGGGGGGTACGAGCAGTACTTC.